These 5 T cell receptor beta chains were all obtained from the same sample, sequenced in a study of T cell responses to AZD1222 COVID-19 vaccine. The assay was immunoSEQ multiplex PCR, and TCRdb's table has in-frame clones only and misses some. The sample contains 110,000 or so clones, about nine tenths of which appear only once. This sample comprised peripheral blood, obtained 28 days after the second AZD1222 dose. These TCRs come from an adult who received the AZD1222 COVID-19 vaccine.

The chain links TRBV27 to TRBJ1-1; 7 bases map to TRBD1. Trimming removed 0 bases from V and 5 bases from J; junction bases left unmatched: 6. Germline CDR1 is MNHEY and CDR2 is SMNVEV (reference sequence). The CDR3 is made up of 15 amino acids. CDR3 sequence reads: CASSLSGRGATEAFF. Written as DNA, the CDR3 is TGTGCCAGCAGTTTATCAGGCAGGGGGGCGACTGAAGCTTTCTTT.

The rearrangement uses TRBV7-3 and TRBJ1-1, with no clear D. The V end lost 3 bases, the J end lost 1 base, and 6 bases lay between the germline ends. CDR1 and CDR2 (germline): SGHTA, FQGTGA. The CDR3 totals 13 residues. The CDR3 sequence is CASSFSGNTEAFF. Here the CDR3 DNA reads TGTGCCAGCAGCTTTTCAGGGAACACTGAAGCTTTCTTT.

The rearrangement uses TRBV6-1 and TRBJ1-3; a weak D match, TRBD1 (6 bases). From germline, CDR1 is MNHNS and CDR2 SASEGT. The V end lost 2 bases, the J end lost 4 bases, and 18 bases lay between the germline ends. The CDR3 is 17 amino acids. The CDR3 DNA reads as TGTGCCAGCAGTGAACTCCGGGCAGGGGAATTCGGAAACACCATATATTTT. It encodes CASSELRAGEFGNTIYF.

This chain connects TRBV5-8 to TRBJ1-3, with D possibly matching TRBD1 (5 bases). V lost 3 bases to trimming and J lost 3 bases, with 16 bases between them. The CDR3 is made up of 16 amino acids. Germline lookup yields CDR1 SGHTS and CDR2 YDEGEE. The CDR3 is CASSWWGQGGGNTIYF. In nucleotides, the CDR3 is TGTGCCAGCAGCTGGTGGGGCCAGGGCGGTGGAAACACCATATATTTT.

The chain has TRBV5-1 and TRBJ2-2, with unresolved D. Germline V gives CDR1 SGHRS, CDR2 YFSETQ. Trimming cost V 0 bases and J 6 bases, with 3 bases left between them. This CDR3 is built from 12 residues. CDR3 bases: TGCGCCAGCAGCTTGGTGGCCGGGGAGCTGTTTTTT. Encoded protein: CASSLVAGELFF.